These 24 T cell receptor beta chains came from one sample sequenced in a study of PD-1 blockade in classical Hodgkin lymphoma. Produced via immunoSEQ multiplex PCR; TCRdb's table is partial and in-frame only. The table records more than 20,000 clones, around 68% of them present only once. Time point specified: cycle 4 day 1 (C4D1), after more than five weeks of nivolumab. Every single patient, without exception, relapsed after autologous stem cell transplantation, and brentuximab vedotin exposure varied. By magnetic negative selection, CD4+ T cells were purified from thawed PBMCs. The sample consisted of CD4+ T cells from blood, taken before the fourth cycle of nivolumab. The receptors originated from a human donor with classical Hodgkin lymphoma.

This rearrangement joins TRBV6-1 to TRBJ1-5; 10 nucleotides agree with TRBD1. Unmatched junction bases numbered 7, after V lost 3 bases and J lost 5 bases. In germline, CDR1 is MNHNS, CDR2 SASEGT. The length of the CDR3 is 16 residues. The CDR3 is CASSDQGQGEDQPQHF. DNA for the CDR3: TGTGCCAGCAGTGATCAAGGACAGGGGGAAGATCAGCCCCAGCATTTT.

The V and J genes are TRBV14 and TRBJ2-7; D may correspond to TRBD1 or TRBD2 (5 bases each). The CDR3 covers 14 residues. Germline V gene sequence: CDR1 SGHDN, CDR2 FVKESK. V lost 4 bases to trimming and J lost 9 bases, with 19 bases between them. The CDR3 sequence is CASSLAMGVVWQYF. The DNA of the CDR3 is TGTGCCAGCAGCCTAGCCATGGGGGTCGTTTGGCAGTACTTC.

The genes are TRBV6-5 and TRBJ2-1; 11 bases agree with TRBD2. Germline V lookup: CDR1 MNHEY, CDR2 SVGAGI. The CDR3 covers 16 residues. J gave up 8 bases and V 0 bases, and 6 bases lay outside the gene matches. CDR3 nucleotides: TGTGCCAGCAGTTACTCTATAGCGGGGGGGAGGTATGAGCAGTTCTTC. Translating gives CASSYSIAGGRYEQFF.

The chain recombines TRBV30 with TRBJ2-5, with a possible D match to TRBD1 (6 bases). This CDR3 has 15 amino acids. Trimming left V 0 bases short and J 4 bases short, with 15 bases between. CDR1 and CDR2 (germline): GTSNPN, SVGIG (reference sequence). DNA for the CDR3: TGTGCCTGGAGTGTAGTTCAGGGGTATAGAGAGACCCAGTACTTC. This codes for CAWSVVQGYRETQYF.

The chain has TRBV7-2 and TRBJ2-7; possibly TRBD2 for D (6 bases). The CDR3 runs 14 residues. Germline V gene lookup returns CDR1 SGHTA and CDR2 FQGNSA. V dropped 1 base and J dropped 1 base, with 8 bases sitting between them. In DNA form, the CDR3 reads TGTGCCAGCAGCTTAGTTGGGGGGTCCTACGAGCAGTACTTC. Protein: CASSLVGGSYEQYF.

This clone has a handful of counts. The V call is TRBV19, the J call TRBJ1-2; D possibly corresponds to TRBD1 (5 bases). The CDR3 covers 15 residues. Between the trimmed V and J ends, which lost 3 bases and 4 bases, there was a span of 15 bases. Germline-derived CDR1 and CDR2 are LNHDA and SQIVND (reference sequence). CDR3 sequence (DNA): TGTGCCAGTAGTATTTCCGCGGGGGGACTCTATGGCTACACCTTC. Translated: CASSISAGGLYGYTF.

The chain recombines TRBV14 with TRBJ2-1; D ambiguous. CDR3 length equals 14 residues. Germline CDR1 SGHDN, CDR2 FVKESK. V was shortened by 0 bases and J by 9 bases, with 12 bases between the two germline ends. The CDR3 bases are TGTGCCAGCAGCCAAGATGGTAGCATGCGTGAGCAGTTCTTC. Translating gives CASSQDGSMREQFF.

This clone was recorded once. This sequence joins TRBV5-4 and TRBJ1-3, with TRBD1 identical over 7 bases. J was trimmed by 0 bases and V by 3 bases; bases with no gene match: 9. The CDR3 loop spans 17 amino acids. Germline CDR1 reads SGHNT; CDR2 reads YYREEE (reference sequence). CDR3 nucleotides: TGTGCCAGCAGCTCCGGCGGACAGGCCGTCTCTGGAAACACCATATATTTT. The encoded protein is CASSSGGQAVSGNTIYF.

The genes are TRBV15 and TRBJ1-3; a possible D gene is TRBD1 (5 bases). The germline CDR1 and CDR2 sequences are LNHNV and YYDKDF (reference sequence). V lost 3 bases, J lost 0 bases, and 9 bases lay in between. The length of the CDR3 is 15 residues. CDR3 DNA: TGTGCCACCAGCAGGCAGGGAGGCTCTGGAAACACCATATATTTT. It specifies CATSRQGGSGNTIYF.

This clone was recorded a few times. The chain joins TRBV5-5 to TRBJ1-2, with D perhaps TRBD1 (5 bases). This CDR3 has 14 residues. The V end was cut by 0 bases, the J end by 7 bases, with 13 bases between. CDR1 and CDR2 from the germline V gene are SGHKS and YYEKEE (reference sequence). The CDR3 DNA follows: TGTGCCAGCAGCTTGGTCGTAATAGGGGCTGGCTACACCTTC. This sequence encodes CASSLVVIGAGYTF.

The J gene is TRBJ1-2, the V gene TRBV4-3, with D tentatively TRBD1 (6 bases). Germline CDR1 reads LGHNA; CDR2 reads YSLEER. Trimming cost V 0 bases and J 5 bases, with 10 bases left between them. The CDR3 contains 14 residues. CDR3 amino acids: CASSQDRGRYGYTF. The CDR3 bases are TGCGCCAGCAGCCAAGACAGGGGACGGTATGGCTACACCTTC.

The chain combines TRBV7-2 with TRBJ1-3, with D perhaps matching TRBD1 (6 bases). The CDR3 loop spans 13 amino acids. V lost 7 bases, J lost 1 base, and 8 bases lay in between. Germline CDR1 and CDR2: SGHTA and FQGNSA. The CDR3 bases are TGTGCCAGCACAGGGACATCTGGAAACACCATATATTTT. This translates into CASTGTSGNTIYF.

The J gene is TRBJ2-7, the V gene TRBV19, with 8 bases identical to TRBD1. The CDR3 is 12 residues long. J was trimmed by 6 bases and V by 11 bases; bases with no gene match: 9. The germline CDR1 and CDR2 sequences are LNHDA and SQIVND (reference sequence). As DNA, the CDR3 is TGTGCCGTTGGGACAGGCGAAGCCGAGCAGTACTTC. Its translation: CAVGTGEAEQYF.

This sequence joins TRBV27 and TRBJ2-1; the D is unclear. The CDR3 spans 13 residues. Between the trimmed V and J ends, which lost 5 bases and 9 bases, there was a span of 14 bases. Germline loops: CDR1 MNHEY, CDR2 SMNVEV (reference sequence). CDR3 bases: TGTGCCAGCAGTCCACGACCTGATACTGAGCAGTTCTTC. This translates into CASSPRPDTEQFF.

The CDR3 coding sequence is TGCGCCAGCAGCTCGGACAGGGGGCCAGTAGGAAATGAAAAACTGTTTTTT. Translation gives CASSSDRGPVGNEKLFF. The V gene is TRBV5-1, the J gene TRBJ1-4, with 11 nucleotides matching TRBD1. Per the germline V gene, CDR1 is SGHRS and CDR2 is YFSETQ. This CDR3 is 17 amino acids long. Trimming removed 3 bases from V and 5 bases from J; junction bases left unmatched: 9.

V usage is TRBV19 and J usage is TRBJ2-3; 11 bases are shared with TRBD2. The ends lost 4 bases at V and 5 bases at J; junction bases unmatched: 8. CDR1 and CDR2 (germline): LNHDA, SQIVND (reference sequence). The CDR3 contains 16 residues. In DNA, the CDR3 is TGTGCCAGTAGTAGGGGGCTAGCGGGGGGATTAGATACGCAGTATTTT. Amino acids: CASSRGLAGGLDTQYF.

The chain uses TRBV5-4 and TRBJ2-5, with TRBD2 identical over 7 bases. V lost 3 bases to trimming and J lost 5 bases; unmatched junction nucleotides: 7. The CDR3 length is 14 residues. Looked up from germline, CDR1 is SGHNT and CDR2 is YYREEE (reference sequence). The CDR3 DNA reads TGTGCCAGCAGCTCGGACCGGGGGGAGGAGACCCAGTACTTC. This sequence encodes CASSSDRGEETQYF.

The table lists this clone with a few counts. CDR3 coding DNA: TGCAGTGCCAACCTCGGCTACACCTTC. It translates to CSANLGYTF. The rearrangement uses TRBV20-1 and TRBJ1-2; no firm D call. V lost 6 bases and J lost 8, with 7 bases in between. Germline CDR1 DFQATT, CDR2 SNEGSKA (reference sequence). The CDR3 spans 9 residues.

This sequence joins TRBV5-4 and TRBJ2-1, with D tentatively TRBD2 (6 bases). The V and J ends lost 5 bases and 8 bases respectively, with 17 bases between them. This CDR3 contains 14 residues. CDR1 SGHNT and CDR2 YYREEE come from the germline V gene (reference sequence). The CDR3 protein is CASRRDSMAHEQFF. CDR3 in DNA: TGTGCCAGCAGAAGGGACTCTATGGCCCATGAGCAGTTCTTC.

The gene calls are TRBV14 and TRBJ1-4; D call uncertain. The V gene lost 1 base and the J gene lost 8 bases, with 20 bases spanning the gap. Germline V gene lookup returns CDR1 SGHDN and CDR2 FVKESK. This CDR3 is 17 amino acids long. CDR3 nucleotide sequence: TGTGCCAGCAGCCAAGCAGATTGGAGACCAAGTGCGGAAAAACTGTTTTTT. Translation: CASSQADWRPSAEKLFF.

This clone was seen more than once but under ten times. The gene calls are TRBV18 and TRBJ1-6; TRBD1 matches at 8 bases. V gave up 4 bases and J gave up 6 bases; unmatched junction bases: 5. Per the germline V gene, CDR1 is KGHSH and CDR2 is LQKENI. CDR3 length: 15 residues. CDR3 sequence (DNA): TGTGCCAGCTCACTCGCGGACAGGGTTAATTCACCCCTCCACTTT. This gives the protein CASSLADRVNSPLHF.

The CDR3 spells CASSQDGLAGNTDTQYF. CDR3 nucleotide sequence: TGCGCCAGCAGCCAAGACGGACTAGCGGGCAACACAGATACGCAGTATTTT. The chain carries TRBV4-3 and TRBJ2-3, with 11 bases fitting TRBD2. The J segment lost 2 bases and the V segment lost 0 bases, leaving 4 bases of the junction unmatched. The CDR3 consists of 17 residues. Looked up from germline, CDR1 is LGHNA and CDR2 is YSLEER.

V is TRBV9 and J is TRBJ1-1; D unresolved. The CDR3 is 13 residues long. The germline V and J ends were trimmed by 0 bases and 1 base, with 4 bases remaining between them. Germline CDR1 reads SGDLS; CDR2 reads YYNGEE. CDR3: CASSVDQNTEAFF. In DNA form, the CDR3 reads TGTGCCAGCAGCGTAGATCAGAACACTGAAGCTTTCTTT.

The rearrangement uses TRBV6-5 and TRBJ1-1; D gene ambiguous. V lost 8 bases and J lost 0, with 4 bases in between. This CDR3 has 11 residues. Germline V gene data show CDR1 as MNHEY and CDR2 as SVGAGI. CDR3 region: CASGVNTEAFF. CDR3 DNA: TGTGCCAGCGGGGTGAACACTGAAGCTTTCTTT.